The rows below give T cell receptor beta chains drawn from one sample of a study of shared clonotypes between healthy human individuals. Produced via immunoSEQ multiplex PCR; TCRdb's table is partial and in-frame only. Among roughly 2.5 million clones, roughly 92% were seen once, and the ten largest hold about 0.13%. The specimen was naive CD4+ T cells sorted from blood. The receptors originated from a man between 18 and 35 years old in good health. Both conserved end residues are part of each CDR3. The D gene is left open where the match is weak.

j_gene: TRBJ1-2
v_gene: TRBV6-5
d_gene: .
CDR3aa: CASSDVGRGGGYTF

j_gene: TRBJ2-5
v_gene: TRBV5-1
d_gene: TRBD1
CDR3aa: CASSLAGQGETQYF

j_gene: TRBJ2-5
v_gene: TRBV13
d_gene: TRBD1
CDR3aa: CASSSGGFPQETQYF

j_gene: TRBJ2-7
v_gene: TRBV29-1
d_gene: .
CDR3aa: CSAGTTYEQYF

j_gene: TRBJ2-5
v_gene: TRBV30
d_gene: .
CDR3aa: CAWSVVLASRVKETQYF

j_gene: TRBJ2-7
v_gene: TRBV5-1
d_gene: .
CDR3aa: CASSLNPGQPYWEQYF

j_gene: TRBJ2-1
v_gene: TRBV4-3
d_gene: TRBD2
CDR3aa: CASSHLLAGKNSYNEQFF

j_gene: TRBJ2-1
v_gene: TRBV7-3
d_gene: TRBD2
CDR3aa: CASSPTSGPYNEQFF

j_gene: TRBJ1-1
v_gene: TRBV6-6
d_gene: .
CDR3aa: CASSPLGEGTEAFF

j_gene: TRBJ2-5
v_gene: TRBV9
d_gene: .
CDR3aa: CASSVFPGETQYF

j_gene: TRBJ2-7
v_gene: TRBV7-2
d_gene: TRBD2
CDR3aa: CASSASGSPSYEQYF

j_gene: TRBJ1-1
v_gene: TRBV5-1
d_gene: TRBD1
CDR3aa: CASSPTDLNRGTEAFF

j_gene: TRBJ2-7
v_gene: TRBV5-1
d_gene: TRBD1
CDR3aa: CASSPVSGTGVYEQYF

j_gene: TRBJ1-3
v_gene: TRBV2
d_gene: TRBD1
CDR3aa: CASGQAFLSGNTIYF

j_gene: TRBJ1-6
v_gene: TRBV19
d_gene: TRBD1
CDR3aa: CASRGQGSNSPLHF

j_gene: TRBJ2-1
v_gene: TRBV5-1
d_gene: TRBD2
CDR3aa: CASSYLAGGYNEQFF

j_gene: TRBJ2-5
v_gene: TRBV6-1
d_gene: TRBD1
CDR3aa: CASSWGQGETQYF

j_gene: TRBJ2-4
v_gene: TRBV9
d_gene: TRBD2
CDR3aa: CASSFSGGQDKNIQYF